This record concerns one T cell receptor beta chain sequence. Its antigen target is currently unknown. The sample holds no much larger clone one base away, and base qualities are not on file. The cohort consisted of 666 healthy bone marrow donors. At the time of sampling, every cohort member was nominally healthy, though immune exposures that went unrecorded were likely present. The donor tested CMV seropositive, placing the donor among the 289 seropositive members of the cohort. Every donor gave a peripheral blood sample, and the peripheral blood mononuclear cells from that sample were used for TCR beta sequencing. Genomic DNA was extracted from the blood cell samples with the Qiagen DNeasy Blood Extraction Kit. This specimen comes from a study of cytomegalovirus exposure and HLA in healthy donors (dated by TCRdb to the late 2010s). Some background on the complete study: According to an earlier analysis of 587 of the donors, some 170 million T cells yielded 100 million or so unique TCR beta sequences and 276 Gb of sequence data. To study patterns of TCR occurrence, a later analysis re-analyzed previously published TCR beta repertoires from 700 or so donors and added high-resolution HLA genotyping. Roughly 5 DR-DQ haplotypes were treated as single units for association and clustering because of strong linkage in the cohort. Along with the approximately 700-subject first cohort, a separate validation cohort of over a hundred different subjects was used. To predict cytomegalovirus infection status, the study brought together high-throughput TCR immunosequencing, statistical association of individual TCRs with disease status, and machine learning. Among the roughly 400 genotyped donors, around 79% belonged to the genetic ancestry cluster associated with self-reported Caucasian donors. HLA typing covered class I and class II loci at four-digit resolution. Rather than drawing on any new phenotypic data, the later analysis identified candidate immune exposures from TCR beta sequences and the way those sequences occurred across donors. Using immunosequencing, the study profiled T cell repertoires from 640 or so subjects and related those repertoires to cytomegalovirus serostatus. The study was designed to test whether signatures of past pathogen exposure could be identified by cataloging public T cell receptors. In a later genetic analysis, genome-wide SNP genotypes for about 55% of the 666 donors were used, and that subset was treated as a discovery cohort. About 280 gigabases of sequencing data and 91 million or so unique TCR sequences made up an early release that covered fewer than 650 HLA-typed donors. Across about 380 genotyped donors of the cohort, an average of 235,054 unique TCR beta nucleotide sequences per donor were sequenced, and 15% to 20% of those sequences were non-productive. All discovery cohort repertoires had been generated on a single sequencing platform. Typing coverage varied by locus: roughly 629-630 donors for A, B, C, DRB1 and DQB1; 500 to 550 for DQA1; about 570 for DPA1; 400 to 480 for DPB1. An earlier analysis of approximately 500 of the donors applied high-throughput TCR beta sequencing to assess whether each TCR beta V gene segment acted as functional or pseudogenic. Donor age, sex, ethnicity and CMV serostatus were compiled together with the repertoire data.

Paper-wide results and their limitations: A further reported finding was that TCR beta sequences accurately predicted the HLA-A and HLA-B alleles for most subjects in the first cohort. The cohort was sequenced for TCR beta chains only, and without alpha or paired-chain data the features that could be detected were limited. Strong co-occurrence of HLA alleles, especially DR and DQ, made assigning TCR associations to individual alleles difficult. In a later genetic analysis, a missense DCLRE1C variant was associated with V-gene and J-gene trimming of TCR beta chains, and the association was replicated in an independent cohort. Because HLA typing was missing for some donors at each locus, association tests included only the typed subset. The presence/absence analyses assumed that sequencing depth was roughly uniform across donors, and that assumption may not be true. Correlated functional status among segregating V segments might be attributable to linkage disequilibrium, but an unknown experimental factor could not be ruled out. While some public TCRs were present in many individuals, most TCR sequences turned up only very rarely across donors. Immune exposure information for the cohort was limited to CMV serostatus. Some IMGT-functional V segments, including TRBV6-2 and TRBV6-3, could not be distinguished by the 87-base-pair reads and were therefore excluded. Cytomegalovirus status was reported to be diagnosed by the classifier with high specificity and sensitivity in both the original and validation cohorts. A later analysis found that most CMV-associated TCR beta chains appeared HLA-restricted, with HLA associations seemingly driven largely by CMV exposure. The study listed approximately 160 TCR beta chains as associated with cytomegalovirus. In a later analysis, HLA-associated TCR beta chains were found to be more clonally expanded and to have lower generation probabilities than equally common non-associated chains. A later genetic analysis reported fewer N-insertions in productive TCRs among donors in an Asian-associated ancestry cluster than the roughly 700-donor mean. At a false discovery rate of 0.05, a later analysis linked about 16,000 TCR beta sequences to specific HLA alleles. The authors suggested that the approach could potentially be generalized to other disease states and immunological phenotypes. An earlier analysis of approximately 600 of the donors showed that most TCR beta V segments appeared in productive rearrangements either about 87% or about 30% of the time, which broadly matched IMGT annotations. In a later analysis, several top co-occurrence clusters were reported to appear linked to parvovirus B19, influenza, CMV and Epstein-Barr virus. A few of the identified cytomegalovirus-associated TCR beta chains were confirmed in vitro to be specific for cytomegalovirus antigens. A cluster of highly shared sequence variants was judged likely to represent a technical artifact of the sequencing pipeline. According to a later analysis, TCR association rates differed among HLA loci, with DRB1 alleles showing the most associated TCRs and HLA-C alleles showing the fewest. Seventeen rarely observed V segments, including chromosome 9 orphons, were excluded from the earlier analysis of approximately 500 of the donors because counts were too low.

Deletion took 3 bases off V and 2 bases off J, with a span of 22 bases between the germline ends. The CDR3 covers 18 residues, taking in both the cysteine and the phenylalanine. Kept here is only the CDR3 DNA, which spans 54 bases and is read in frame from base 1. CDR1 and CDR2, per the germline V gene, are KGHSH and LQKENI. Library preparation was by the immunoSEQ multiplex PCR assay. For the multiplex PCR, a mixture combining 60 forward primers for TCR Vbeta segments and 13 reverse primers for TCR Jbeta segments was used. The CDR3 region of rearranged TCR beta genes was amplified from genomic DNA with a multiplex PCR assay. Amplified TCR beta libraries were sequenced as 87-base-pair reads on the Illumina HiSeq System. The study's own analysis went as follows. In a later analysis, tens of millions of unique TCR beta chains were counted across the 500 to 850 repertoires, and roughly 11 million of these chains were shared by at least two donors. Raw reads were error-corrected and collapsed into unique sequences by a nearest-neighbor algorithm in which closely related sequences were merged to remove PCR and sequencing errors. To assign V, D and J gene segments, CDR3 sequences were aligned to IMGT reference sequences. Each retained sequence needed at least a six-nucleotide match to both a V gene segment and a J gene segment. A rearrangement was called productive if the CDR3 had no stop codons and remained in frame with V and J, and every other rearrangement was called non-productive. CDR3 was defined according to IMGT convention as the region running from the second conserved V-encoded cysteine to the conserved J-encoded phenylalanine. In an earlier analysis of 550 to 650 of the donors, sequences lacking an unambiguous match to a single V gene segment were excluded. An earlier analysis of 550 to 650 of the donors classified V segments as functional when productive rearrangements were above 56.7% and as segregating when the standard deviation between donors was above 5%. A statistical classification framework was built for diagnosing cytomegalovirus status from the catalog of TCR beta chain sequences. In a later analysis, TCR nucleotide sequences were compared against IMGT/GENE-DB human TR gene sequences so that V and J genes could be assigned. The TCRdist pipeline was used in a later analysis to assign CDR3 sequences and most-parsimonious VDJ recombination scenarios. In a later analysis, each TCR beta chain was defined by its CDR3 amino acid sequence together with its V-gene family, and reads lacking a unique V-gene family were excluded. A later analysis removed 550 to 700 highly shared, low-generation-probability nucleotide sequences to deal with suspected cross-contamination and a sequencing artifact. A later analysis calculated a clonal expansion index for each public chain from normalized within-repertoire ranks of inferred template counts. In a later analysis, generation probabilities were computed with a VDJ recombination model fitted to out-of-frame rearrangements, and the resulting probabilities were checked against IGoR. In a later analysis, TCR-TCR, TCR-HLA and TCR-CMV co-occurrence was scored with hypergeometric tests, and a repertoire-size bias correction was applied to TCR pairs. A later analysis estimated false discovery rates by permuting HLA or CMV assignments 20 times. A later analysis grouped co-occurring TCRs with DBSCAN, adding TCRdist sequence similarity when clustering within HLA-allele-positive subsets. Repertoires with fewer than 30,000 or more than 120,000 public chains were left out of co-occurrence clustering, as were five repertoires with anomalous nucleotide sharing. TCRdb's version of the immuneACCESS table is confined to in-frame rearrangements and falls short of the full clone set. An unresolved V gene accounts for under half of the shortfall where checked; the remainder is of unknown origin. The V and J calls and clone size are taken from that table; D and trimming were inferred from the DNA. This sample holds about 110,000 clones; about 74% were observed only once. Around 15% of the sample goes to the ten largest clones.

The sequenced sample was PBMCs. The sequence was obtained from a woman between 40 and 50 years old in good health and CMV-seropositive. Recombination joined TRBV18 with TRBJ1-2; a tentative D match to TRBD1 spans 6 bases. The CDR3 is CASSPLTGSYSTNYGYTF. At the DNA level, the sequence is TGTGCCAGCTCACCCCTAACAGGGTCTTATTCCACGAACTATGGCTACACCTTC. Outside the CDR3, residues come from the reference TRBV18 and TRBJ1-2 proteins, so the full variable domain is: NAGVMQNPRHLVRRRGQEARLRCSPMKGHSHVYWYRQLPEEGLKFMVYLQKENIIDESGMPKERFSAEFPKEGPSILRIQQVVRGDSAAYFCASSPLTGSYSTNYGYTFGSGTRLTVV.